This entry lists 6 T cell receptor beta chains sequenced from one sample in a study of T cell responses to AZD1222 COVID-19 vaccine. Sequencing used immunoSEQ multiplex PCR; TCRdb keeps in-frame clones, though not all of them. The sample yields roughly 140,000 clones, just over 90% seen once. The sample was peripheral blood, taken on day 0 of AZD1222 vaccination. The receptors here all came from an adult in good health.

This clone came up once. The V gene is TRBV7-9, the J gene TRBJ2-7, with no clear D. Trimming took 5 bases from V and 7 from J, leaving 21 bases between them. The CDR3 has 15 amino acids. Germline values: CDR1 SEHNR, CDR2 FQNEAQ (reference sequence). As DNA, the CDR3 is TGTGCCAGCAGCCCCCGAGATATAGACGAGGTGGAGCAGTACTTC. It codes for CASSPRDIDEVEQYF.

The rearrangement joins TRBV11-2 to TRBJ2-1; the D is unclear. The V gene's germline CDR1 is SGHAT and CDR2 FQNNGV. The CDR3 covers 15 residues. V was trimmed by 0 bases and J by 1 base, leaving 7 bases between them. CDR3 amino acids: CASSLESTSYNEQFF. The CDR3 DNA reads TGTGCCAGCAGCTTAGAGTCAACTTCCTACAATGAGCAGTTCTTC.

Concerning this clone itself: Other DNA sequences in the sample encode the same CDR3. In DNA form, the CDR3 reads TGTGCCAGCAGCGGATCAAATGAGCAGTTCTTC. Translated, it gives CASSGSNEQFF. V gene TRBV9 combines with J gene TRBJ2-1, with D unclear. CDR1 is SGDLS, CDR2 YYNGEE, per germline. V was trimmed by 3 bases and J by 7 bases, leaving 5 bases between them. The CDR3 spans 11 residues.

The genes are TRBV6-5 and TRBJ1-3; 9 positions match TRBD1. V was clipped by 5 bases and J by 5 bases; unmatched bases: 7. Germline lookup yields CDR1 MNHEY and CDR2 SVGAGI. This CDR3 region has 15 residues. Written as DNA, the CDR3 is TGTGCCAGCAGTCCGCGAACAGGGGGCAGAAACACCATATATTTT. Protein product: CASSPRTGGRNTIYF.

The chain couples TRBV7-2 to TRBJ2-7; possible D gene TRBD2, 7 bases. The CDR3 loop spans 17 amino acids. Trimming took off 2 bases at V and 6 bases at J, with 23 bases between the two ends. Germline assignment: CDR1 SGHTA and CDR2 FQGNSA. In DNA, the CDR3 is TGTGCCAGCAGCTTAATGGGGGTCAGGGGAGCGGGGCTCGAGCAGTACTTC. Amino acids: CASSLMGVRGAGLEQYF.

The gene calls are TRBV7-9 and TRBJ2-7; D is perhaps TRBD2 (6 bases). The germline CDR1 and CDR2 sequences are SEHNR and FQNEAQ (reference sequence). V lost 3 bases to trimming and J lost 4 bases, with 13 bases between them. There are 14 residues in the CDR3. The CDR3 here is CASSFGGVGYEQYF. The CDR3, as DNA: TGTGCCAGCAGCTTCGGGGGAGTGGGGTACGAGCAGTACTTC. Combining the CDR3 with reference TRBV7-9 and TRBJ2-7 gives the whole variable domain DTGVSQNPRHKITKRGQNVTFRCDPISEHNRLYWYRQTLGQGPEFLTYFQNEAQLEKSRLLSDRFSAERPKGSFSTLEIQRTEQGDSAMYLCASSFGGVGYEQYFGPGTRLTVT.